These 28 T cell receptor beta chains came from one sample sequenced in a study of blood T cell repertoires in COVID-19. Repertoires were generated with immunoSEQ multiplex PCR, while TCRdb's copy carries only in-frame clones and drops some. The table lists approximately 89,000 clones, nearly 90% of them singletons. Specimen: peripheral blood. The receptors were sampled from a man between 65 and 85 years old with acute or convalescent COVID-19.

The V and J genes are TRBV6-4 and TRBJ2-1; TRBD2 agrees at 15 bases. V lost 2 bases to trimming and J lost 5 bases; unmatched junction nucleotides: 4. Looked up from germline, CDR1 is MRHNA and CDR2 is SNTAGT. CDR3 size: 17 residues. This CDR3 reads CASSDPGLAGGNNEQFF. The DNA for the CDR3 is TGTGCCAGCAGTGACCCGGGACTAGCGGGGGGTAACAATGAGCAGTTCTTC.

This chain joins TRBV28 and TRBJ1-2; no clear D gene. V was clipped by 3 bases and J by 8 bases, with 13 bases between them. Per germline, CDR1 MDHEN and CDR2 SYDVKM. The CDR3 has 13 amino acids. The CDR3 here is CASSFSDSGGYTF. The CDR3 DNA reads as TGTGCCAGCAGTTTCTCGGATTCCGGGGGCTACACCTTC.

The CDR3 reads CASSPGRVGTDTQYF. In nucleotides, the CDR3 is TGTGCCAGCAGTCCCGGCAGGGTAGGTACAGATACGCAGTATTTT. The rearrangement uses TRBV6-7 and TRBJ2-3, with D maybe TRBD1 (5 bases). TRBV6-7 is known as an ORF, though its function is uncertain. V lost 5 bases, J lost 3 bases, and 15 bases lay in between. This CDR3 is 15 amino acids long.

The chain combines TRBV5-4 with TRBJ2-7; TRBD2 matches 12 bases. The ends lost 2 bases at V and 5 bases at J; junction bases unmatched: 2. The germline V gene has CDR1 SGHNT and CDR2 YYREEE (reference sequence). CDR3 size: 14 residues. The CDR3 bases are TGTGCCAGCAGCTTTTCTAGCGGGGGGGACGAGCAGTACTTC. Its translation: CASSFSSGGDEQYF.

The CDR3 is CASKISGQGAYGYTF. The CDR3 DNA reads as TGCGCCAGCAAAATTTCGGGACAGGGGGCATATGGCTACACCTTC. The J gene is TRBJ1-2, the V gene TRBV5-1; 12 positions agree with TRBD1. Germline CDR1 reads SGHRS; CDR2 reads YFSETQ. The CDR3 is made up of 15 amino acids. The V gene end was trimmed by 6 bases and the J gene end by 5 bases; junction bases not matched to a gene: 8.

In DNA form, the CDR3 reads TGTGCCAGCAGCCCCCGAGGAGCTTATCAATCCACAGATACGCAGTATTTT. Translating gives CASSPRGAYQSTDTQYF. J is TRBJ2-3 and V is TRBV5-6; the D is unclear. CDR1 is SGHDT, CDR2 YYEEEE, per germline. V gave up 4 bases and J gave up 2 bases, with 20 bases separating them. The CDR3 is 17 residues long.

The chain has TRBV7-2 and TRBJ1-5; D unresolved. The CDR3 runs to 16 residues. V was shortened by 4 bases and J by 6 bases, with 19 bases between the two germline ends. In germline, CDR1 is SGHTA, CDR2 FQGNSA. The CDR3 region is CASSSSLGPGGQPQHF. CDR3 in DNA: TGTGCCAGCAGCTCATCTTTGGGCCCGGGAGGTCAGCCCCAGCATTTT.

The rearrangement uses TRBV29-1 and TRBJ2-3, with D maybe TRBD1 (5 bases). This CDR3 region has 13 residues. Germline CDR1 and CDR2: SQVTM and ANQGSEA. V was clipped by 6 bases and J by 2 bases, with 12 bases between them. The CDR3 region has the DNA TGCAGCGTGGACGACAGATACACAGATACGCAGTATTTT. It translates to CSVDDRYTDTQYF.

This chain joins TRBV7-7 and TRBJ2-2; TRBD2 agrees at 7 bases. Germline-derived CDR1 and CDR2 are SSHAT and FNYEAQ (reference sequence). The CDR3 extends over 13 amino acids. The junction had 3 bases not matched to a gene; V was cut back by 5 bases and J by 6 bases. DNA for the CDR3: TGTGCCAGCAGCACCAGCGGGGCCGGGGAGCTGTTTTTT. This encodes CASSTSGAGELFF.

This chain uses TRBV9 with TRBJ1-1; 7 positions agree with TRBD1. Germline CDR1 and CDR2: SGDLS and YYNGEE. V was pared by 1 base and J by 1 base, with 1 base of the junction left unmatched. The length of the CDR3 is 14 residues. The CDR3 bases are TGTGCCAGCAGCGTACAGGGGGGGAACACTGAAGCTTTCTTT. Its protein product is CASSVQGGNTEAFF.

The CDR3 here is CASSLAVSPSYNSPLHF. The DNA of the CDR3 is TGCGCCAGCAGCTTGGCCGTCTCTCCTTCCTATAATTCACCCCTCCACTTT. V gene TRBV5-1 combines with J gene TRBJ1-6, with D unclear. Trimming stripped 0 bases from V and 1 base from J, with 11 bases between. The CDR3 length is 17 residues. Germline V CDR1 and CDR2: SGHRS, YFSETQ. Full variable domain (rest looked up from reference TRBV5-1 and TRBJ1-6): KAGVTQTPRYLIKTRGQQVTLSCSPISGHRSVSWYQQTPGQGLQFLFEYFSETQRNKGNFPGRFSGRQFSNSRSEMNVSTLELGDSALYLCASSLAVSPSYNSPLHFGNGTRLTVT.

The chain couples TRBV28 to TRBJ1-4; the match to TRBD1 covers 8 bases. This CDR3 comprises 14 residues. Unmatched junction bases numbered 8, after V lost 6 bases and J lost 8 bases. From germline, CDR1 is MDHEN and CDR2 SYDVKM. CDR3 residues: CASSPAGGGEKLFF. The DNA of the CDR3 is TGTGCCAGCAGCCCGGCAGGGGGCGGAGAAAAACTGTTTTTT.

J is TRBJ2-3 and V is TRBV9; TRBD2 agrees at 14 bases. The CDR3 contains 18 residues. From germline, CDR1 is SGDLS and CDR2 YYNGEE. Germline trimming cut 4 bases from V and 1 base from J; bases unmatched to any gene: 8. The CDR3 sequence is CASSSGLAGDLRTDTQYF. In DNA form, the CDR3 reads TGTGCCAGCAGCTCGGGACTAGCGGGGGACCTACGCACAGATACGCAGTATTTT.

The chain joins TRBV11-2 to TRBJ1-3; 8 bases are shared with TRBD1. The CDR3 is 15 amino acids. Germline assignment: CDR1 SGHAT and CDR2 FQNNGV. V lost 4 bases to trimming and J lost 4 bases; unmatched junction nucleotides: 6. The CDR3 region is CASSSHRGSGNTIYF. CDR3 sequence (DNA): TGTGCCAGCAGCTCCCACAGGGGGTCGGGAAACACCATATATTTT.

The chain carries TRBV5-5 and TRBJ2-7, with 9 bases fitting TRBD1. The CDR3 is 14 residues long. CDR1 SGHKS and CDR2 YYEKEE come from the germline V gene (reference sequence). The V and J ends lost 7 bases and 6 bases, in that order; junction bases with no gene match: 11. CDR3 region: CASAPAGTGTEQYF. The CDR3 DNA sequence: TGTGCCAGCGCCCCAGCCGGGACAGGGACCGAGCAGTACTTC.

V is TRBV7-3 and J is TRBJ2-7; possibly TRBD1 for D (6 bases). The germline gives CDR1 SGHTA, CDR2 FQGTGA. The CDR3 consists of 11 residues. V gave up 4 bases and J gave up 5 bases, with 6 bases separating them. The CDR3 bases are TGTGCCAGCAGCTCAGGGGACGAGCAGTACTTC. It specifies CASSSGDEQYF. The whole variable domain, filled in from reference TRBV7-3 and TRBJ2-7, reads GAGVSQTPSNKVTEKGKYVELRCDPISGHTALYWYRQSLGQGPEFLIYFQGTGAADDSGLPNDRFFAVRPEGSVSTLKIQRTERGDSAVYLCASSSGDEQYFGPGTRLTVT.

The chain has TRBV9 and TRBJ2-5; TRBD1 agrees at 8 bases. J lost 3 bases, V lost 0 bases, and 7 bases had no gene match. The V gene's germline CDR1 is SGDLS and CDR2 YYNGEE. The CDR3 is 16 residues long. In nucleotides, the CDR3 is TGTGCCAGCAGCGTAGGGCCAGGGGGCGCCGAAGAGACCCAGTACTTC. Its translation is CASSVGPGGAEETQYF. Drawing the rest from reference TRBV9 and TRBJ2-5, the complete variable domain is DSGVTQTPKHLITATGQRVTLRCSPRSGDLSVYWYQQSLDQGLQFLIQYYNGEERAKGNILERFSAQQFPDLHSELNLSSLELGDSALYFCASSVGPGGAEETQYFGPGTRLLVL.

The V and J genes are TRBV5-4 and TRBJ1-6, with TRBD1 matching 9 bases. This CDR3 region has 16 residues. V gave up 1 base and J gave up 10 bases; unmatched junction bases: 9. CDR1 SGHNT and CDR2 YYREEE come from the germline V gene (reference sequence). This CDR3 reads CASSLRSQGAVSPLHF. As DNA, the CDR3 is TGTGCCAGCAGCTTGAGGTCACAGGGGGCGGTGTCACCCCTCCACTTT. The complete variable domain, with remaining parts taken from reference TRBV5-4 and TRBJ1-6, reads ETGVTQSPTHLIKTRGQQVTLRCSSQSGHNTVSWYQQALGQGPQFIFQYYREEENGRGNFPPRFSGLQFPNYSSELNVNALELDDSALYLCASSLRSQGAVSPLHFGNGTRLTVT.

The chain recombines TRBV28 with TRBJ1-5; TRBD1 agrees at 8 bases. The junction had 5 bases not matched to a gene; V was cut back by 6 bases and J by 7 bases. Per the germline V gene, CDR1 is MDHEN and CDR2 is SYDVKM. The CDR3 is made up of 13 amino acids. The CDR3 spells CASRTQGAQPQHF. For the CDR3, the DNA is TGTGCCAGCAGGACCCAGGGGGCCCAGCCCCAGCATTTT. The variable domain in full, completed from reference TRBV28 and TRBJ1-5, reads DVKVTQSSRYLVKRTGEKVFLECVQDMDHENMFWYRQDPGLGLRLIYFSYDVKMKEKGDIPEGYSVSREKKERFSLILESASTNQTSMYLCASRTQGAQPQHFGDGTRLSIL.

The chain recombines TRBV28 with TRBJ1-5, with a tentative D call TRBD1 (6 bases). Trimming removed 8 bases from V and 5 bases from J, with 10 bases in between. The CDR3 sequence is 12 residues long. Germline CDR1 MDHEN, CDR2 SYDVKM. This CDR3 is CASGGDYQPQHF. The CDR3 DNA sequence: TGTGCCAGCGGGGGCGATTATCAGCCCCAGCATTTT.

V and J are TRBV20-1 and TRBJ2-4, with 8 bases aligning to TRBD1. CDR1 DFQATT and CDR2 SNEGSKA come from the germline V gene (reference sequence). J gave up 4 bases and V 3 bases, and 11 bases lay outside the gene matches. The CDR3 has 16 residues. CDR3 protein: CSASIPPGQAKNIQYF. CDR3 DNA: TGCAGTGCTAGTATCCCTCCGGGACAGGCGAAAAACATTCAGTACTTC.

The chain has TRBV20-1 and TRBJ2-7; possibly TRBD1 for D (6 bases). This CDR3 comprises 17 residues. CDR1 and CDR2 from the germline V gene are DFQATT and SNEGSKA (reference sequence). Trimming cost V 3 bases and J 0 bases, with 21 bases left between them. CDR3 nucleotides: TGCAGTGCTAGTTCCCCCCCGGGACACTTTAACTCCTACGAGCAGTACTTC. This gives the protein CSASSPPGHFNSYEQYF.

J is TRBJ1-2 and V is TRBV7-3, with 7 bases identical to TRBD1. The CDR3 runs to 14 residues. V trimming: 5 bases; J trimming: 8 bases; junction bases outside the gene matches: 11. Germline CDR1 reads SGHTA; CDR2 reads FQGTGA. CDR3 region: CASSASDREEGYTF. CDR3 in DNA: TGTGCCAGCAGCGCCTCAGACAGGGAGGAGGGCTACACCTTC.

V usage is TRBV29-1 and J usage is TRBJ2-1; a possible D gene is TRBD2 (6 bases). Looked up from germline, CDR1 is SQVTM and CDR2 is ANQGSEA. The CDR3 has 13 amino acids. The V gene lost 6 bases and the J gene lost 10 bases, with 19 bases spanning the gap. The CDR3 is CSVSGGGNAEQFF. CDR3 coding DNA: TGCAGCGTCTCGGGTGGCGGGAACGCCGAGCAGTTCTTC.

The chain combines TRBV5-1 with TRBJ2-1, with D possibly TRBD2 on 6 matching bases. In germline, CDR1 is SGHRS, CDR2 YFSETQ. CDR3 length: 16 residues. Between the trimmed V and J ends, which lost 1 base and 4 bases, there was a span of 15 bases. CDR3: CASSLSGPPPYNEQFF. The CDR3 DNA sequence: TGCGCCAGCAGCTTGAGCGGGCCCCCTCCATACAATGAGCAGTTCTTC.

The chain has TRBV3-1 (or the pseudogene TRBV3-2) and TRBJ1-2, with 7 bases matching TRBD1. The CDR3 is 15 amino acids. The J segment lost 4 bases and the V segment lost 0 bases, leaving 5 bases of the junction unmatched. CDR1 LGHDT and CDR2 YNNKEL come from the germline V gene (reference sequence). This CDR3 reads CASSQDLGQFYGYTF. Here the CDR3 DNA reads TGTGCCAGCAGCCAAGATCTGGGACAGTTCTATGGCTACACCTTC.

J is TRBJ2-3 and V is TRBV11-3; 10 nucleotides match TRBD1. The CDR3 runs 15 residues. Per germline, CDR1 SGHNT and CDR2 YENEEA. The V and J ends lost 5 bases and 5 bases, in that order; junction bases with no gene match: 7. The CDR3 sequence is CASSPRQGAVDTQYF. The CDR3 bases are TGTGCCAGCAGCCCCCGACAGGGGGCTGTAGATACGCAGTATTTT.

Details on this clone: This sample includes further DNA sequences coding for the same CDR3. This chain connects TRBV3-1 (or the pseudogene TRBV3-2) to TRBJ1-6; D perhaps matches TRBD1 (6 bases). Germline-derived CDR1 and CDR2 are LGHDT and YNNKEL (reference sequence). This CDR3 region has 14 residues. V shed 0 bases and J shed 8 bases, with 8 bases lying between them. The CDR3 bases are TGTGCCAGCAGCCAAGACAGGGGCGATTCACCCCTCCACTTT. Translation: CASSQDRGDSPLHF.